The 3 T cell receptor beta chains below were found in one sample sequenced in a study of identical twins. TCRdb analysed the 5' RACE reads with MiXCR anew, one entry per CDR3 protein. This sample carries roughly 690,000 distinct CDR3 sequences, roughly 6.2% of them seen once, and the ten largest clones take about 1.8%. Sequenced sample: naive T cells sorted from blood. These receptors came from a man between 18 and 29 years old in good health.

This clonotype was seen repeatedly, ten times or more. The gene calls are TRBV4-1 and TRBJ1-2; 9 nucleotides match TRBD1. The germline gives CDR1 MGHRA, CDR2 YSYEKL. The CDR3 is 14 residues long. The V and J ends lost 2 bases and 7 bases, in that order; junction bases with no gene match: 5. CDR3 residues: CASSQRQGESGYTF. The CDR3 DNA follows: TGCGCCAGCAGCCAACGACAGGGGGAGAGTGGCTACACCTTC.

This clonotype has a handful of counts. The rearrangement joins TRBV30 to TRBJ2-7; 7 positions match TRBD2. The CDR3 runs 13 residues. Per germline, CDR1 GTSNPN and CDR2 SVGIG (reference sequence). After removal of 4 bases from V and 1 base from J, the junction contained 4 bases not matched to a gene. The DNA for the CDR3 is TGTGCCTGGAACCCTAGCGGATCCTACGAGCAGTACGTC. Translating it yields CAWNPSGSYEQYV.

This clonotype was recorded a few times. V gene TRBV28 combines with J gene TRBJ1-2, with D possibly matching TRBD1 (5 bases). This CDR3 is 12 amino acids long. CDR1 and CDR2 from the germline V gene are MDHEN and SYDVKM. V lost 8 bases, J lost 6 bases, and 13 bases lay in between. The CDR3 sequence is CASYDLGDGYTF. CDR3 nucleotides: TGTGCCAGCTACGATCTGGGGGATGGCTACACCTTC.